These 15 T cell receptor beta chains share one sample of origin, sequenced in a study of T cells expressing NK-cell markers. Following a re-call of the 5' RACE reads, TCRdb has one entry per CDR3 protein and lacks DNA. Its listing shows over 150,000 distinct CDR3 sequences. Material: blood T cells: a sorted CD56 or NKG2C T cell subset, CD4+ or CD8+ T cells, or bulk PBMC T cells (not recorded which). These receptors were taken from a woman between 50 and 59 years old in good health.

The chain links TRBV12-3 or TRBV12-4 to TRBJ2-1; TCRdb lists TRBD2, though no DNA is available to test this call. The CDR3 spans 17 residues. The CDR3 loop is CASSPDLAGGSYNEQFF.

CDR3 sequence reads: CAIDLGSSYEQYF. The chain uses TRBV30 and TRBJ2-7. This CDR3 spans 13 amino acids. Germline CDR1 is GTSNPN and CDR2 is SVGIG (reference sequence).

The CDR3 reads CASRPDPGLGIKTQYF. This rearrangement joins TRBV28 to TRBJ2-5; the D call of TRBD2 rests on TCRdb alone, since no DNA is present to check it. The germline V gene has CDR1 MDHEN and CDR2 SYDVKM. This CDR3 has 16 amino acids.

The V gene is TRBV29-1, the J gene TRBJ2-1; TCRdb outputs TRBD1, but without DNA this stays unchecked. The germline V gene has CDR1 SQVTM and CDR2 ANQGSEA. The CDR3 extends over 15 amino acids. The CDR3 is CSVDGGTISYNEQFF.

V is TRBV6-5 and J is TRBJ2-1; the TCRdb D gene call, TRBD2, has no DNA to confirm it. The germline V gene encodes CDR1 MNHEY and CDR2 SVGAGI. CDR3 length equals 16 residues. CDR3 residues: CASSYRTSGSAGEQFF.

The chain recombines TRBV6-5 with TRBJ2-2; TCRdb outputs TRBD1, but without DNA this stays unchecked. The length of the CDR3 is 14 residues. From germline, CDR1 is MNHEY and CDR2 SVGAGI. The CDR3 spells CASSPVPSVGELFF.

This chain uses TRBV12-5 with TRBJ2-1; the D call from TCRdb, TRBD1, cannot be confirmed without DNA. Germline V lookup: CDR1 LGHNT, CDR2 FRNRAP. CDR3 size: 15 residues. CDR3 in amino acids: CASGPPLRSYNEQFF.

The chain couples TRBV12-5 to TRBJ2-3; TCRdb's assignment of TRBD2 cannot be checked, as there is no DNA. The CDR3 spans 18 residues. CDR1 and CDR2 (germline): LGHNT, FRNRAP. The CDR3 protein is CASGLSPTSGIGEDTQYF.

This chain joins TRBV11-2 and TRBJ2-3; the D call from TCRdb, TRBD2, cannot be confirmed without DNA. This CDR3 comprises 16 residues. CDR1 SGHAT and CDR2 FQNNGV come from the germline V gene. The CDR3 sequence is CASSPLTSAYTDTQYF.

CDR3: CASSPRDTSWDQPQHF. This chain connects TRBV27 to TRBJ1-5. This CDR3 is built from 16 residues. Germline values: CDR1 MNHEY, CDR2 SMNVEV (reference sequence).

The CDR3 protein is CASGIPGLMTEAFF. The gene calls are TRBV12-5 and TRBJ1-1; TCRdb's assignment of TRBD1 cannot be checked, as there is no DNA. The V gene's germline CDR1 is LGHNT and CDR2 FRNRAP. This CDR3 is built from 14 residues.

The chain carries TRBV20-1 and TRBJ1-2; with no DNA, the TCRdb D assignment of TRBD1 cannot be verified. CDR1 and CDR2 (germline): DFQATT, SNEGSKA (reference sequence). The CDR3 runs to 13 residues. CDR3 amino acids: CSAEDLDSYGYTF.

The chain uses TRBV30 and TRBJ2-7; TCRdb indicates TRBD2, and absent DNA this call remains unverified. The germline V gene encodes CDR1 GTSNPN and CDR2 SVGIG (reference sequence). The CDR3 is 14 amino acids. The CDR3 here is CAWRDAIFSYEQYF.

The rearrangement joins TRBV6-5 to TRBJ2-3; there is no DNA to check the TCRdb D call of TRBD2. Germline V gene lookup returns CDR1 MNHEY and CDR2 SVGAGI. The CDR3 contains 12 residues. CDR3 amino acids: CASSSEEDTQYF.

The chain has TRBV24-1 and TRBJ2-1; TCRdb calls TRBD2, which cannot be checked without DNA. This CDR3 contains 13 residues. Germline-derived CDR1 and CDR2 are KGHDR and SFDVKD. The CDR3 reads CATTSGSIDEQFF.